This is a list of T cell receptor beta chains from one sample in a study of STAT5B mutations in CD4+ large granular lymphocyte leukemia. Libraries were prepared by immunoSEQ multiplex PCR; TCRdb keeps only in-frame clonotypes and omits some of them. This sample has 37,000 or so clones, with around nine tenths found just once. The specimen was CD4+ T cells from blood buffy coats. All receptors come from a human donor in good health. Each CDR3 is given with its conserved first and last residue. The D gene is left open where the match is weak. Clone size appears in some rows only: once, few, many, or a class for an expanded clone.

V gene: TRBV4-2; CDR3 length: 17; J gene: TRBJ2-3; D gene: NA; clone size: NA; CDR3 protein: CASSQVQGGTSTDTQYF; CDR3 DNA: TGTGCCAGCAGCCAAGTCCAGGGGGGTACTAGCACAGATACGCAGTATTTT
V gene: TRBV19; CDR3 length: 15; J gene: TRBJ1-5; D gene: NA; clone size: few; CDR3 protein: CASSTTPGTNQPQHF; CDR3 DNA: TGTGCCAGTAGTACCACACCAGGGACAAATCAGCCCCAGCATTTT
V gene: TRBV14; CDR3 length: 12; J gene: TRBJ1-1; D gene: NA; clone size: few; CDR3 protein: CASSQGRVVAFF; CDR3 DNA: TGTGCCAGCAGCCAAGGACGGGTCGTAGCTTTCTTT
V gene: TRBV19; CDR3 length: 14; J gene: TRBJ2-3; D gene: TRBD1; clone size: NA; CDR3 protein: CASSVTGGTDTQYF; CDR3 DNA: TGTGCCAGTAGTGTTACAGGGGGCACAGATACGCAGTATTTT
V gene: TRBV18; CDR3 length: 14; J gene: TRBJ1-1; D gene: TRBD1; clone size: NA; CDR3 protein: CASSQDRDNTEAFF; CDR3 DNA: TGTGCCAGCTCTCAGGACAGGGACAACACTGAAGCTTTCTTT
V gene: TRBV5-1; CDR3 length: 15; J gene: TRBJ2-2; D gene: NA; clone size: once; CDR3 protein: CASSLARVGTGELFF; CDR3 DNA: TGCGCCAGCAGCTTGGCCCGGGTTGGGACCGGGGAGCTGTTTTTT
V gene: TRBV2; CDR3 length: 17; J gene: TRBJ2-1; D gene: TRBD2; clone size: NA; CDR3 protein: CASSAGLAGRGYNEQFF; CDR3 DNA: TGTGCCAGCAGTGCGGGACTAGCGGGGAGGGGGTACAATGAGCAGTTCTTC
V gene: TRBV5-1; CDR3 length: 12; J gene: TRBJ1-2; D gene: NA; clone size: NA; CDR3 protein: CASSPRGDGYTF; CDR3 DNA: TGCGCCAGCAGCCCCCGAGGGGATGGCTACACCTTC
V gene: TRBV7-2; CDR3 length: 15; J gene: TRBJ2-1; D gene: NA; clone size: NA; CDR3 protein: CASSSEPGARGEQFF; CDR3 DNA: TGTGCCAGCAGCTCAGAACCAGGGGCGCGGGGCGAGCAGTTCTTC
V gene: TRBV11-2; CDR3 length: 15; J gene: TRBJ1-2; D gene: TRBD1; clone size: few; CDR3 protein: CASSLVGTGSFGYTF; CDR3 DNA: TGTGCCAGCAGCTTAGTGGGGACAGGATCGTTTGGCTACACCTTC
V gene: TRBV9; CDR3 length: 14; J gene: TRBJ2-3; D gene: NA; clone size: NA; CDR3 protein: CASSLLMGADTQYF; CDR3 DNA: TGTGCCAGCAGCCTCTTAATGGGGGCCGATACGCAGTATTTT
V gene: TRBV9; CDR3 length: 13; J gene: TRBJ1-1; D gene: NA; clone size: NA; CDR3 protein: CASSTGTNTEAFF; CDR3 DNA: TGTGCCAGCTCAACCGGGACCAACACTGAAGCTTTCTTT
V gene: TRBV10-3; CDR3 length: 14; J gene: TRBJ2-5; D gene: NA; clone size: NA; CDR3 protein: CAISESEKQETQYF; CDR3 DNA: TGTGCCATCAGTGAGTCCGAGAAACAAGAGACCCAGTACTTC
V gene: TRBV5-1; CDR3 length: 14; J gene: TRBJ2-2; D gene: NA; clone size: once; CDR3 protein: CASSPRTDTGELFF; CDR3 DNA: TGCGCCAGCAGCCCACGGACGGATACCGGGGAGCTGTTTTTT
V gene: TRBV14; CDR3 length: 12; J gene: TRBJ2-5; D gene: TRBD2; clone size: NA; CDR3 protein: CASSQGGGTQYF; CDR3 DNA: TGTGCCAGCAGCCAAGGCGGGGGGACCCAGTACTTC
V gene: TRBV15; CDR3 length: 11; J gene: TRBJ2-1; D gene: NA; clone size: once; CDR3 protein: CATLGYNEQFF; CDR3 DNA: TGTGCCACCCTGGGCTACAATGAGCAGTTCTTC
V gene: TRBV5-1; CDR3 length: 15; J gene: TRBJ1-6; D gene: NA; clone size: NA; CDR3 protein: CASSLTGTPNSPLHF; CDR3 DNA: TGCGCCAGCAGCTTGACCGGGACGCCCAATTCACCCCTCCACTTT
V gene: TRBV27; CDR3 length: 15; J gene: TRBJ1-5; D gene: TRBD1; clone size: NA; CDR3 protein: CASSLKPGGSQPQHF; CDR3 DNA: TGTGCCAGCAGTCTTAAACCAGGGGGCAGTCAGCCCCAGCATTTT
V gene: TRBV18; CDR3 length: 14; J gene: TRBJ1-5; D gene: NA; clone size: NA; CDR3 protein: CASSPLGPSQPQHF; CDR3 DNA: TGTGCCAGCTCACCATTGGGCCCAAGTCAGCCCCAGCATTTT
V gene: TRBV28; CDR3 length: 16; J gene: TRBJ2-6; D gene: TRBD1; clone size: NA; CDR3 protein: CASSRDRVAGANVLTF; CDR3 DNA: TGTGCCAGCAGCCGGGACAGGGTAGCTGGGGCCAACGTCCTGACTTTC
V gene: TRBV6-5; CDR3 length: 15; J gene: TRBJ2-2; D gene: NA; clone size: once; CDR3 protein: CASRTNRVEAGELFF; CDR3 DNA: TGTGCCAGCAGAACTAACAGGGTTGAGGCCGGGGAGCTGTTTTTT
V gene: TRBV6-5; CDR3 length: 13; J gene: TRBJ1-2; D gene: TRBD1; clone size: NA; CDR3 protein: CASSRTGRGGYTF; CDR3 DNA: TGTGCCAGCAGTCGGACAGGGCGGGGTGGCTACACCTTC
V gene: TRBV4-3; CDR3 length: 19; J gene: TRBJ2-3; D gene: TRBD2; clone size: few; CDR3 protein: CASSQVGTSGDFGTDTQYF; CDR3 DNA: TGCGCCAGCAGCCAAGTTGGGACTAGCGGCGATTTCGGCACAGATACGCAGTATTTT
V gene: TRBV2; CDR3 length: 16; J gene: TRBJ2-3; D gene: NA; clone size: NA; CDR3 protein: CASSPRDLNGPDTQYF; CDR3 DNA: TGTGCCAGCAGCCCGCGGGATCTTAACGGACCAGATACGCAGTATTTT
V gene: TRBV7-8; CDR3 length: 15; J gene: TRBJ1-2; D gene: NA; clone size: NA; CDR3 protein: CASSLARGTSYGYTF; CDR3 DNA: TGTGCCAGCAGCTTGGCCAGGGGAACTAGCTATGGCTACACCTTC
V gene: TRBV6-5; CDR3 length: 14; J gene: TRBJ2-2; D gene: NA; clone size: NA; CDR3 protein: CASSYASNTGELFF; CDR3 DNA: TGTGCCAGCAGTTACGCCAGTAACACCGGGGAGCTGTTTTTT
V gene: TRBV29-1; CDR3 length: 14; J gene: TRBJ2-7; D gene: NA; clone size: NA; CDR3 protein: CSVEDREASYEQYF; CDR3 DNA: TGCAGCGTTGAAGACAGGGAGGCCTCCTACGAGCAGTACTTC